The rows below give T cell receptor beta chains drawn from one sample of a study of cytotoxic CD8 clonotypes in ibrutinib-treated CLL. The method was immunoSEQ multiplex PCR; TCRdb's version includes in-frame clones alone and lacks a portion of them. The data hold some 19,000 clones, with 81% observed a single time. The starting material was PBMCs, obtained before ibrutinib treatment. The receptors shown here come from a human donor with chronic lymphocytic leukemia. The CDR3 runs from the conserved cysteine through the conserved F or W. D genes are given only for firm matches. Some rows have no size entry. The others give once, few or many, or a class for an expanded clone.

j_gene	d_gene	abundance	v_gene	CDR3aa	CDR3nt
TRBJ1-2	.	few	TRBV7-2	CASSLRREVYYGYTF	TGTGCCAGCAGCTTAAGGAGGGAAGTTTACTATGGCTACACCTTC
TRBJ1-1	.	.	TRBV5-1	CASSLPGSSAFF	TGCGCCAGCAGCTTGCCAGGGAGCAGTGCTTTCTTT
TRBJ1-1	.	.	TRBV11-2	CASSPRTALNTEAFF	TGTGCCAGCAGCCCACGGACAGCGCTGAACACTGAAGCTTTCTTT
TRBJ2-7	.	.	TRBV11-2	CASSPRRGQAYEQYF	TGTGCCAGCAGCCCTCGCCGTGGGCAGGCCTACGAGCAGTACTTC
TRBJ1-6	.	.	TRBV18	CASSPMGGNNSPLHF	TGTGCCAGCTCACCAATGGGCGGAAATAATTCACCCCTCCACTTT
TRBJ2-7	.	.	TRBV7-6	CASSLAGDYEQYF	TGTGCCAGCAGCTTAGCAGGGGACTACGAGCAGTACTTC
TRBJ2-1	TRBD1	.	TRBV6-1	CASRGTGTSYNEQFF	TGTGCCAGCAGGGGGACAGGGACGTCCTACAATGAGCAGTTCTTC
TRBJ1-2	TRBD1	.	TRBV5-6	CASSWVAGGGGYTF	TGTGCCAGCAGCTGGGTGGCAGGGGGCGGTGGCTACACCTTC
TRBJ2-1	TRBD1	.	TRBV5-1	CASSLEQGRKLHNEQFF	TGCGCCAGCAGCTTGGAACAGGGGCGTAAACTACACAATGAGCAGTTCTTC
TRBJ1-2	.	.	TRBV5-1	CASSLEARYGYTF	TGCGCCAGCAGCTTGGAGGCCCGCTATGGCTACACCTTC
TRBJ1-1	TRBD1	.	TRBV19	CASSIGGQGNTEAFF	TGTGCCAGTAGTATAGGAGGACAGGGGAACACTGAAGCTTTCTTT
TRBJ1-2	.	.	TRBV6-6	CASSATNYGYTF	TGTGCCAGCAGTGCGACTAACTATGGCTACACCTTC
TRBJ1-1	.	.	TRBV11-3	CASSPRPGTEAFF	TGTGCCAGCAGCCCCCGTCCGGGGACTGAAGCTTTCTTT
TRBJ1-2	.	.	TRBV7-9	CASSQGPFGYTF	TGTGCCAGCAGCCAGGGTCCCTTTGGCTACACCTTC
TRBJ2-3	.	.	TRBV13	CASRPRGETDTQYF	TGTGCCAGCAGACCCCGGGGTGAGACAGATACGCAGTATTTT
TRBJ2-5	TRBD1	few	TRBV18	CASSRDRGQETQYF	TGTGCCAGCTCAAGGGACAGGGGGCAGGAGACCCAGTACTTC
TRBJ2-1	TRBD1	.	TRBV7-2	CASSPTGQVGNEQFF	TGTGCCAGCAGCCCAACGGGACAGGTAGGCAATGAGCAGTTCTTC
TRBJ1-1	TRBD1	.	TRBV2	CAKAGGGSIANTEAFF	TGTGCCAAAGCAGGGGGAGGAAGCATTGCGAACACTGAAGCTTTCTTT
TRBJ2-2	.	.	TRBV11-3	CASSLSFWNTGELFF	TGTGCCAGCAGCTTGTCCTTCTGGAACACCGGGGAGCTGTTTTTT
TRBJ2-3	TRBD2	few	TRBV7-2	CASSLPGLAGGPSTDTQYF	TGTGCCAGCAGCTTACCTGGACTAGCGGGGGGCCCCAGCACAGATACGCAGTATTTT
TRBJ2-3	TRBD2	.	TRBV10-2	CATSGGAGTDTQYF	TGCGCCACCAGCGGGGGGGCCGGCACAGATACGCAGTATTTT
TRBJ1-1	.	.	TRBV11-2	CASSLEARMNTEAFF	TGTGCCAGCAGCTTAGAGGCCAGAATGAACACTGAAGCTTTCTTT
TRBJ2-5	TRBD2	.	TRBV9	CASTRAGGTETQYF	TGTGCCAGCACTCGGGCGGGGGGGACGGAGACCCAGTACTTC
TRBJ1-1	.	.	TRBV5-1	CASSPDSNTEAFF	TGCGCCAGCAGCCCCGACAGCAACACTGAAGCTTTCTTT
TRBJ2-1	.	.	TRBV19	CASSKTHGDSHPNEQFF	TGTGCCAGTAGTAAGACCCATGGAGACAGTCACCCCAATGAGCAGTTCTTC
TRBJ2-5	.	.	TRBV7-8	CARWTAQETQYF	TGTGCCAGGTGGACGGCCCAAGAGACCCAGTACTTC
TRBJ2-3	.	.	TRBV9	CASSVGGTLRDTQYF	TGTGCCAGCAGCGTAGGGGGGACACTGAGAGATACGCAGTATTTT
TRBJ1-4	.	.	TRBV14	CASSQEGWIEKLFF	TGTGCCAGCAGCCAAGAAGGGTGGATTGAAAAACTGTTTTTT
TRBJ1-2	.	.	TRBV27	CASSRGRIGGGYTF	TGTGCCAGCAGTAGAGGACGGATCGGCGGTGGCTACACCTTC
TRBJ2-5	.	.	TRBV6-1	CASSEGPGGTVQETQYF	TGTGCCAGCAGTGAGGGCCCGGGGGGGACAGTCCAAGAGACCCAGTACTTC
TRBJ1-2	.	.	TRBV2	CASSEEGGGGVGGYTF	TGTGCCAGCAGTGAAGAAGGCGGCGGGGGTGTGGGTGGCTACACCTTC
TRBJ2-4	TRBD1	once	TRBV5-1	CASSVTGVAKNIQYF	TGCGCCAGCAGCGTAACAGGGGTGGCCAAAAACATTCAGTACTTC
TRBJ2-7	TRBD1	.	TRBV2	CASSAVRQGASYEQYF	TGTGCCAGCAGCGCTGTCAGACAGGGCGCTTCCTACGAGCAGTACTTC
TRBJ1-1	.	.	TRBV2	CASSNWDPPTAFF	TGTGCCAGCAGTAACTGGGACCCCCCGACCGCTTTCTTT
TRBJ2-5	.	.	TRBV5-1	CASSFQGQKGETQYF	TGCGCCAGCAGCTTCCAGGGCCAAAAGGGAGAGACCCAGTACTTC
TRBJ2-7	TRBD2	.	TRBV6-6	CASSGSGGPSYEQYF	TGTGCCAGCAGTGGTAGCGGGGGACCTTCCTACGAGCAGTACTTC
TRBJ2-7	.	.	TRBV6-5	CASSYSWGAGEQYF	TGTGCCAGCAGTTACTCTTGGGGGGCGGGGGAGCAGTACTTC
TRBJ1-2	TRBD1	once	TRBV28	CASSLWDLTGANYGYTF	TGTGCCAGCAGTTTATGGGATTTGACAGGGGCGAACTATGGCTACACCTTC
TRBJ2-4	TRBD2	.	TRBV7-9	CASSQGTSGGAKNIQYF	TGTGCCAGCAGCCAAGGGACTAGCGGGGGTGCCAAAAACATTCAGTACTTC
TRBJ1-5	.	.	TRBV2	CASCPGPNQPQHF	TGTGCCAGCTGTCCGGGGCCCAATCAGCCCCAGCATTTT
TRBJ1-5	.	.	TRBV12-5	CASGRAGSPQHF	TGTGCTAGTGGCCGCGCCGGTTCGCCCCAGCATTTT
TRBJ2-3	.	.	TRBV5-1	CASSLSGGTDTQYF	TGCGCCAGCAGCTTGTCAGGTGGGACAGATACGCAGTATTTT
TRBJ2-7	.	once	TRBV5-6	CASTWSRRDTYEQYF	TGTGCCAGCACCTGGAGTCGACGGGATACCTACGAGCAGTACTTC
TRBJ2-5	.	.	TRBV7-2	CASSLMAGAETQYF	TGTGCCAGCAGCTTAATGGCGGGGGCAGAGACCCAGTACTTC